A selection of T cell receptor beta chains follows, all from one sample in a study of regulatory T cells in long-lasting Graves disease. TCRdb reprocessed the multiplex PCR reads via MiXCR and lists one record per CDR3 protein. The sample consists of 550,000 to 600,000 distinct CDR3 sequences, about 16% of them appearing once. This same sample was also part of a study on T cells in Graves' hyperthyroidism and ophthalmopathy.

The specimen comprised peripheral blood mononuclear cells (PBMCs), sampled at new diagnosis, from a patient treated with antithyroid drugs. These receptors all come from a man aged 18 to 29 with Graves disease. Each CDR3 is given with its conserved first and last residue. D genes are given only for firm matches. The listing skips clone size in some rows; elsewhere it reads once, few, many or a size class.

J: TRBJ2-3; V: TRBV15; size: few; D: .; CDR3: CATSRDPGFGTDTQYF; DNA: TGTGCCACCAGCAGAGATCCGGGTTTTGGCACAGATACGCAGTATTTT
J: TRBJ1-3; V: TRBV5-1; size: few; D: .; CDR3: CASSPLVIGPGNTIYF; DNA: TGCGCCAGCAGCCCCTTGGTTATCGGACCGGGAAACACCATATATTTT
J: TRBJ2-3; V: TRBV7-9; size: .; D: .; CDR3: CASSLGGPGQVDTQYF; DNA: TGTGCCAGCAGCTTAGGGGGTCCTGGGCAGGTAGATACGCAGTATTTT
J: TRBJ2-1; V: TRBV6-1; size: many; D: .; CDR3: CASRTSDRTFYNEQFF; DNA: TGTGCCAGCAGAACTTCCGACAGGACCTTCTACAATGAGCAGTTCTTC
J: TRBJ1-6; V: TRBV20-1; size: .; D: .; CDR3: CSGRLNNSPLHF; DNA: TGCAGTGGACGTTTGAATAATTCACCCCTCCACTTT
J: TRBJ1-1; V: TRBV6-1; size: many; D: .; CDR3: CASSDPGMNTEAFF; DNA: TGTGCCAGCAGTGATCCTGGAATGAACACTGAAGCTTTCTTT
J: TRBJ2-5; V: TRBV11-3; size: many; D: TRBD2; CDR3: CASSSDPSGIQETQYF; DNA: TGTGCCAGCAGCTCCGACCCTAGCGGGATCCAAGAGACCCAGTACTTC
J: TRBJ1-6; V: TRBV3-1; size: few; D: .; CDR3: CASSHLERGNSPLHF; DNA: TGTGCCAGCAGCCACCTCGAAAGGGGTAATTCACCCCTCCACTTT
J: TRBJ2-5; V: TRBV20-1; size: few; D: TRBD1; CDR3: CSARLTGEETQYF; DNA: TGCAGTGCTAGGCTTACAGGGGAAGAGACCCAGTACTTC
J: TRBJ2-7; V: TRBV7-6; size: once; D: .; CDR3: CASSPDGSPEQYF; DNA: TGTGCCAGCAGCCCCGACGGGAGCCCCGAGCAGTACTTC
J: TRBJ2-3; V: TRBV4-1; size: .; D: .; CDR3: CASSTAVMLGTDTQYF; DNA: TGCGCCAGCAGCACTGCAGTGATGCTAGGCACAGATACGCAGTATTTT
J: TRBJ2-1; V: TRBV27; size: .; D: .; CDR3: CASSIARSYNEQFF; DNA: TGTGCCAGCAGCATTGCTAGGTCCTACAATGAGCAGTTCTTC
J: TRBJ1-2; V: TRBV20-1; size: many; D: .; CDR3: CSVNRPNYGYTF; DNA: TGCAGTGTAAACAGACCCAACTATGGCTACACCTTC
J: TRBJ2-6; V: TRBV7-9; size: .; D: TRBD1; CDR3: CASSGGWDRRSGANVLTF; DNA: TGTGCCAGCAGCGGGGGTTGGGACAGACGCTCTGGGGCCAACGTCCTGACTTTC
J: TRBJ1-2; V: TRBV12-3/TRBV12-4; size: many; D: TRBD1; CDR3: CASSRDRRYYGYTF; DNA: TGTGCCAGCAGTCGGGACAGACGCTACTATGGCTACACCTTC
J: TRBJ1-2; V: TRBV3-1; size: many; D: .; CDR3: CASSQGLANYGYTF; DNA: TGTGCCAGCAGCCAAGGTCTAGCTAACTATGGCTACACCTTC
J: TRBJ1-4; V: TRBV20-1; size: .; D: TRBD1; CDR3: CSAREGTGEKLFF; DNA: TGCAGTGCTAGAGAGGGGACAGGTGAAAAACTGTTTTTT
J: TRBJ1-2; V: TRBV3-1; size: .; D: .; CDR3: CASSERDLNGYTF; DNA: TGTGCCAGCAGTGAAAGGGATCTCAATGGCTACACCTTC
J: TRBJ2-6; V: TRBV28; size: many; D: .; CDR3: CASSLEGASGANVLTF; DNA: TGTGCCAGCAGTCTGGAGGGGGCCTCTGGGGCCAACGTCCTGACTTTC
J: TRBJ1-4; V: TRBV6-2/TRBV6-3; size: few; D: TRBD1; CDR3: CASSGRQGGDEKLFF; DNA: TGTGCCAGCAGTGGCCGACAGGGGGGAGATGAAAAACTGTTTTTT
J: TRBJ2-4; V: TRBV2; size: many; D: .; CDR3: CASSAFSNIQYF; DNA: TGTGCCAGCAGTGCTTTCAGCAACATTCAGTACTTC
J: TRBJ1-1; V: TRBV12-5; size: few; D: .; CDR3: CASMSNTEAFF; DNA: TGTGCTAGTATGTCGAACACTGAAGCTTTCTTT
J: TRBJ1-4; V: TRBV6-5; size: few; D: .; CDR3: CASSYSEGATNEKLFF; DNA: TGTGCCAGCAGTTACTCGGAGGGCGCAACTAATGAAAAACTGTTTTTT
J: TRBJ2-5; V: TRBV20-1; size: .; D: .; CDR3: CSARKSLAGGETQYF; DNA: TGCAGTGCTAGAAAGTCACTAGCAGGGGGGGAGACCCAGTACTTC
J: TRBJ1-1; V: TRBV5-1; size: few; D: .; CDR3: CASSSADWGYTEAFF; DNA: TGTGCCAGCAGCTCGGCCGATTGGGGCTACACTGAAGCTTTCTTT
J: TRBJ2-1; V: TRBV11-2; size: many; D: .; CDR3: CASSPSGTTYNEQFF; DNA: TGTGCCAGCAGCCCTTCGGGAACCACCTACAATGAGCAGTTCTTC
J: TRBJ1-6; V: TRBV5-1; size: .; D: .; CDR3: CASSPGGSGLNSPLHF; DNA: TGCGCCAGCAGCCCGGGGGGGTCGGGGCTGAATTCACCCCTCCACTTT
J: TRBJ2-3; V: TRBV28; size: many; D: .; CDR3: CASSPAAAPGDTDTQYF; DNA: TGTGCCAGCAGTCCCGCCGCCGCGCCGGGAGACACAGATACGCAGTATTTT
J: TRBJ2-3; V: TRBV6-9; size: many; D: TRBD2; CDR3: CASSYGGGATDTQYF; DNA: TGTGCCAGCAGTTACGGCGGGGGAGCCACAGATACGCAGTATTTT
J: TRBJ2-7; V: TRBV9; size: few; D: TRBD2; CDR3: CASSVAPTSGRGNEQYF; DNA: TGTGCCAGCAGCGTAGCTCCGACTAGCGGGAGAGGGAATGAGCAGTACTTC
J: TRBJ2-7; V: TRBV13; size: many; D: TRBD1; CDR3: CASSLDGQGVSYEQYF; DNA: TGTGCCAGCAGCTTAGATGGACAGGGGGTCTCCTACGAGCAGTACTTC
J: TRBJ2-7; V: TRBV12-3/TRBV12-4; size: many; D: .; CDR3: CASSQGGRLSSSYEQYF; DNA: TGTGCCAGCAGTCAGGGGGGTAGGCTCTCGAGCTCCTACGAGCAGTACTTC
J: TRBJ2-7; V: TRBV28; size: many; D: TRBD1; CDR3: CASSRPWDSTYEQYF; DNA: TGTGCCAGCAGCCGACCCTGGGACAGCACCTACGAGCAGTACTTC
J: TRBJ2-3; V: TRBV2; size: many; D: .; CDR3: CASRGGLSTDTQYF; DNA: TGTGCCAGCAGGGGGGGGCTGAGCACAGATACGCAGTATTTT
J: TRBJ2-7; V: TRBV3-1; size: .; D: TRBD1; CDR3: CASSRYGQEASYEQYF; DNA: TGTGCCAGCAGCCGGTACGGACAGGAGGCCTCCTACGAGCAGTACTTC
J: TRBJ2-1; V: TRBV28; size: many; D: .; CDR3: CASRKQGENEQFF; DNA: TGTGCCAGCAGAAAACAGGGTGAAAATGAGCAGTTCTTC
J: TRBJ2-1; V: TRBV24-1; size: .; D: .; CDR3: CATSDSYNQQFF; DNA: TGTGCCACCAGTGATTCTTACAACCAGCAGTTCTTC